A selection of T cell receptor beta chains follows, all from one sample in a study of CD8 T cells in Susac syndrome. Via MiXCR, TCRdb re-called the immunoSEQ multiplex PCR reads, giving one row per CDR3 protein. The profile covers roughly 150,000 distinct CDR3 sequences, with 85% to 95% appearing a single time and about 0.17% taken by the ten largest. Input material: CD4+ T cells from PBMCs. These receptors were taken from a human donor with Susac syndrome. Both conserved end residues are part of each CDR3. The D gene is left open where the match is weak. Expanded clones get a size class; other rows say once, few or many, or leave the size out.

size	V	D	J	DNA	CDR3
.	TRBV20-1	TRBD2	TRBJ2-5	TGCAGTGCTGCAATGGGACTAGCGGTTCAAGAGACCCAGTACTTC	CSAAMGLAVQETQYF
.	TRBV5-1	.	TRBJ1-1	TGCGCCAGCAGCCCGGAGGCGGGGAGGAACACTGAAGTTTTCTTT	CASSPEAGRNTEVFF
.	TRBV20-1	.	TRBJ2-5	TGCAGTGCTAACCGGGCGGGGTCGAGAGAGACCCAGTACTTC	CSANRAGSRETQYF
.	TRBV5-4	.	TRBJ2-7	TGTGCCAGCAGCTTGGCGCAAGCGGACGAGCAGTACTTC	CASSLAQADEQYF
.	TRBV18	TRBD1	TRBJ2-6	TGTGCCAGCTCACCGAAGGGACAGGGCTCGGGGGCCAACGTCCTGACTTTC	CASSPKGQGSGANVLTF
.	TRBV6-5	.	TRBJ2-7	TGTGCCAGCAGTTATGGGCAGGGTCGCGAGCAGTACTTC	CASSYGQGREQYF
.	TRBV30	.	TRBJ1-1	TGTGCCTGGAGTGTTCGAGGGGGGACTGAAGCTTTCTTT	CAWSVRGGTEAFF
.	TRBV7-2	.	TRBJ2-3	TGTGCCAGCAGCTCCGACACAGGTACGCAGTATTTT	CASSSDTGTQYF
.	TRBV4-1	.	TRBJ1-1	TGCGCCAGCAGCCAAGATACTGAAGCTTTCTTT	CASSQDTEAFF
few	TRBV29-1	.	TRBJ2-3	TGCAGCGTTTCCGGGGGGCCTACGGATACGCAGTATTTT	CSVSGGPTDTQYF
.	TRBV20-1	.	TRBJ1-2	TGCAGTGCTAGAGTCGATTTGGGGGGGACCCGCTACACCTTC	CSARVDLGGTRYTF
.	TRBV3-1	.	TRBJ2-2	TGTGCCAGCAGCCCATACAGGGATGGGATCGGGGAGCTGTTTTTT	CASSPYRDGIGELFF
.	TRBV3-1	.	TRBJ1-2	TGTGCCAGCAGCCAAGAGGCGGTTGGGGGCTACACCTTC	CASSQEAVGGYTF
.	TRBV20-1	TRBD1	TRBJ1-2	TGCAGTGCTCCCCAGGGGGGAGAGTATGGCTACACCTTC	CSAPQGGEYGYTF
.	TRBV14	TRBD2	TRBJ2-5	TGTGCCAGCAGCCAGGGTCTGCGGGAGGTTGAGACCCAGTACTTC	CASSQGLREVETQYF
.	TRBV15	.	TRBJ2-5	TGTGCCACCAGCAGAGGTGCAGGGCGAGAAGAGACCCAGTACTTC	CATSRGAGREETQYF
.	TRBV29-1	.	TRBJ2-5	TGCAGCTCTCGAACGTCCCAAGAGACCCAGTACTTC	CSSRTSQETQYF
.	TRBV6-6	.	TRBJ2-2	TGTGCCAGCAGACACAGGGTGGACACCGGGGAGCTGTTTTTT	CASRHRVDTGELFF
.	TRBV9	.	TRBJ1-4	TGTGCCAGCAACTTAGGACGGACTAATGAAAAACTGTTTTTT	CASNLGRTNEKLFF
.	TRBV9	.	TRBJ2-2	TGTGCCAGCAGCGTAGGGACCGGGGAGCTGTTTTTT	CASSVGTGELFF
.	TRBV12-3/TRBV12-4	TRBD1	TRBJ1-1	TGTGCCAGCAGTCTAGAGACAGGGGGCTACACTGAAGCTTTCTTT	CASSLETGGYTEAFF
.	TRBV20-1	.	TRBJ2-3	TGCAGTGCTATAATCCGGGACCCCGAGGCGGATACGCAGTATTTT	CSAIIRDPEADTQYF
.	TRBV20-1	.	TRBJ2-1	TGCAGTGCTAGAGCCCCTGCCGTGGAGCAGTTCTTC	CSARAPAVEQFF
.	TRBV19	.	TRBJ2-1	TGTGCCAGTGGCCGGATGAGCTCCTACAATGAGCAGTTCTTC	CASGRMSSYNEQFF
.	TRBV20-1	TRBD1	TRBJ2-5	TGCAGTGCTCGCGGACAGGGGGGGGATGAGACCCAGTACTTC	CSARGQGGDETQYF
once	TRBV29-1	TRBD1	TRBJ2-7	TGCAGCGTTCACGTCAGGGGGTCCGCGTACGAGCAGTACTTC	CSVHVRGSAYEQYF
.	TRBV29-1	TRBD1	TRBJ1-2	TGCAGCGTTGCAAGAGACAGGGGAGGCTACACCTTC	CSVARDRGGYTF
.	TRBV1	.	TRBJ2-7	TGCACCAGCAGCCAACCCGACCTCTACGAGCAGTACTTC	CTSSQPDLYEQYF
.	TRBV29-1	.	TRBJ2-5	TGCAGCGTTGAATCCGGGCACGAGACCCAGTACTTC	CSVESGHETQYF
.	TRBV11-2	.	TRBJ2-1	TGTGCCAGCAGCCAGAATGTAGTAGTGAATGAGCAGTTCTTC	CASSQNVVVNEQFF
.	TRBV29-1	.	TRBJ1-6	TGCAGCGTGGCGACCGGGCCGGATTCACCCCTCCACTTT	CSVATGPDSPLHF
.	TRBV20-1	TRBD1	TRBJ1-4	TGCAGTGCTATGGGACAGAGCGAAAAACTGTTTTTT	CSAMGQSEKLFF
.	TRBV5-4	TRBD2	TRBJ2-5	TGTGCCAGCAGCACAACTAGACTAGCGGGGAGCACGGAGACCCAGTACTTC	CASSTTRLAGSTETQYF
.	TRBV29-1	.	TRBJ1-2	TGCAGCGTTGACCCCGACATTCTTGGCTACACCTTC	CSVDPDILGYTF
once	TRBV12-3/TRBV12-4	.	TRBJ1-5	TGTGCCAGCAGTTTCGAGGGGCAGCCCCAGCATTTT	CASSFEGQPQHF
few	TRBV7-9	.	TRBJ2-5	TGTGCCAGCAGCTTGCAGCCTGGGGAGACCCAGTACTTC	CASSLQPGETQYF
once	TRBV5-1	TRBD1	TRBJ2-5	TGCGCCAGCAGCTTCTCCATAGACAGGGAGGAGACCCAGTACTTC	CASSFSIDREETQYF
.	TRBV5-1	.	TRBJ2-7	TGCGCCAGCCGGACGGATTCCTACGAGCAGTACTTC	CASRTDSYEQYF
.	TRBV20-1	.	TRBJ2-5	TGCAGTGCCAAATGGAACAGTGAAGAGACCCAGTACTTC	CSAKWNSEETQYF
.	TRBV27	.	TRBJ1-5	TGTGCCAGCAGCCAAATAGGGGGGGACAATCAGCCCCAGCATTTT	CASSQIGGDNQPQHF
.	TRBV12-3/TRBV12-4	TRBD1	TRBJ1-3	TGTGCCAGCAGTCTCGCGGCCAGGGGGCGCAGAAACACCATATATTTT	CASSLAARGRRNTIYF
.	TRBV2	.	TRBJ2-3	TGTGCCAGTTGCAGACTAGGCACAGATACGCAGTATTTT	CASCRLGTDTQYF
.	TRBV29-1	.	TRBJ2-3	TGCAGCGTTGTTGAGGGTACAGATACGCAGTATTTT	CSVVEGTDTQYF
.	TRBV18	TRBD1	TRBJ2-7	TGTGCCAGCTCACCACTTGGACAGGGGACCAACTACGAGCAGTACTTC	CASSPLGQGTNYEQYF
.	TRBV12-3/TRBV12-4	TRBD1	TRBJ1-6	TGTGCCAGCAGCCCTTCGGACAGGGGTAAATCACCCCTCCACTTT	CASSPSDRGKSPLHF
.	TRBV4-1	TRBD1	TRBJ2-5	TGCGCCAGCAGCCAATCGGGACAGATCCAAGAGACCCAGTACTTC	CASSQSGQIQETQYF
.	TRBV20-1	.	TRBJ1-1	TGCAGTGTGGGGACGGGCATGAACACTGAAGCTTTCTTT	CSVGTGMNTEAFF
.	TRBV12-3/TRBV12-4	.	TRBJ1-1	TGTGCCAGCAGTTGGGAGGGCACTGAAGCTTTCTTT	CASSWEGTEAFF
.	TRBV7-8	TRBD2	TRBJ2-1	TGTGCCAGCAGCCCGAAGCGGGACTACAATGAGCAGTTCTTC	CASSPKRDYNEQFF
once	TRBV9	TRBD2	TRBJ2-1	TGTGCCAGCAGCGCGCAGACTAGCGGACATTACAATGAGCAGTTCTTC	CASSAQTSGHYNEQFF
.	TRBV11-2	TRBD2	TRBJ2-5	TGTGCCAGCAGCTTAGGACTAGCGGGGACGAAAGAGACCCAGTACTTC	CASSLGLAGTKETQYF
.	TRBV20-1	.	TRBJ2-5	TGCAGTGCTAGGCCCCCTCGTGGCGAGCAAGAGACCCAGTACTTC	CSARPPRGEQETQYF
.	TRBV27	TRBD1	TRBJ1-2	TGTGCCAGCAGTCTTACTAGGACAGGGAGGACTAACTATGGCTACACCTTC	CASSLTRTGRTNYGYTF
.	TRBV5-1	TRBD1	TRBJ2-5	TGCGCCAGCAGCTTGAGCGGACAGGGGGGAGAGACCCAGTACTTC	CASSLSGQGGETQYF
.	TRBV19	TRBD1	TRBJ2-7	TGTGCCAGTAGTAAGGAAGGACAGGGAGACTACGAGCAGTACTTC	CASSKEGQGDYEQYF
.	TRBV27	TRBD1	TRBJ1-6	TGTGCCAGCAGTTTATTCTGGGACAGCCAAAATTCACCCCTCCACTTT	CASSLFWDSQNSPLHF